The 32 T cell receptor beta chains reported below all come from one sample, sequenced in a study of identical twins (dated by TCRdb to about 2016). Library preparation was by 5' RACE. TCRdb lists the instrument as Illumina HiSeq 2000. TCRdb ran its own pipeline on the public reads, namely fastp trimming at Q25 and MiXCR clone calling, and kept in-frame beta chains. CDR3 protein duplicates are merged, each entry listing the most common genes and DNA. The sample table contains hundreds of thousands of distinct CDR3 sequences; only one count was recorded for approximately 9% of them. Just over 5% of the sample is in the top ten clones. The material sequenced was memory (CD45RO+) T cells sorted from blood. The intended sense of this specimen's cell subset or site label: CD45RO+ enriched T cells. The receptor set was obtained from a woman between 18 and 29 years old in good health.

This clonotype showed up just a few times. The gene calls are TRBV7-2 and TRBJ2-5; TRBD1 or TRBD2 may be the D gene (5 bases each). Germline V lookup: CDR1 SGHTA, CDR2 FQGNSA. Trimming left V 3 bases short and J 5 bases short, with 10 bases between. CDR3 length equals 13 residues. The CDR3 region is CASSLDWGETQYF. The CDR3, as DNA: TGTGCCAGCAGCTTGGATTGGGGGGAGACCCAGTACTTC.

CDR3 DNA: TGTGCCAGCATGGAGTCTGGGGCCAACGTCCTGACTTTC. It translates to CASMESGANVLTF. V usage is TRBV28 and J usage is TRBJ2-6; D is unresolved. With 7 bases removed from V and 1 base from J, the gap between germline ends came to 5 bases. CDR1 is MDHEN and CDR2 is SYDVKM in the germline V gene. The CDR3 runs 13 residues.

J is TRBJ2-1 and V is TRBV12-3 or TRBV12-4; TRBD2 agrees at 10 bases. CDR3 size: 15 residues. V shed 7 bases, J shed 6 bases, and the junction held 9 bases outside the gene matches. For the CDR3, the DNA is TGTGCCAGCACCCCTCTAGCGGGAGCTTTCAATGAGCAGTTCTTC. Encoded protein: CASTPLAGAFNEQFF.

In its sample, this clonotype was seen many times. The chain couples TRBV12-3 or TRBV12-4 to TRBJ2-7, with 7 bases lining up with TRBD1. This CDR3 spans 15 amino acids. With V trimmed by 5 bases and J by 6 bases, 13 bases remained unmatched. CDR3 region: CASSLKGGAGGEQYF. Written as DNA, the CDR3 is TGTGCCAGCAGTCTAAAAGGGGGCGCAGGGGGCGAGCAGTACTTC.

This clonotype appeared a few times. The chain combines TRBV29-1 with TRBJ1-2; TRBD1 might be the D (5 bases). The CDR3 has 13 residues. Germline CDR1 reads SQVTM; CDR2 reads ANQGSEA. V lost 4 bases to trimming and J lost 2 bases, with 11 bases between them. The CDR3 is CSVGETANYGYTF. The CDR3 region has the DNA TGCAGCGTTGGGGAGACAGCAAACTATGGCTACACCTTC.

This clonotype has just a few counts. J is TRBJ1-1 and V is TRBV10-3, with D tentatively TRBD1 (5 bases). The CDR3 is 15 residues long. V dropped 6 bases and J dropped 1 base, with 15 bases sitting between them. Looked up from germline, CDR1 is ENHRY and CDR2 is SYGVKD. In DNA, the CDR3 is TGTGCCATCAGCAGGGAACCGGACGGGAACACTGAAGCTTTCTTT. This sequence encodes CAISREPDGNTEAFF.

CDR3 nucleotides: TGCAGTGCTAGAGATGGACTAGCGGGGGGCGCCCGCACAGATACGCAGTATTTT. This gives the protein CSARDGLAGGARTDTQYF. The rearrangement uses TRBV20-1 and TRBJ2-3, with TRBD2 identical over 14 bases. The CDR3 spans 18 residues. V shed 0 bases and J 1 base; nucleotides not matched to a gene: 6. CDR1 DFQATT and CDR2 SNEGSKA come from the germline V gene (reference sequence).

The gene calls are TRBV20-1 and TRBJ2-3, with D uncertain. The CDR3 is 15 amino acids. Germline V lookup: CDR1 DFQATT, CDR2 SNEGSKA (reference sequence). The germline V and J ends were trimmed by 6 bases and 8 bases, with 24 bases remaining between them. The CDR3 reads CSASPLLLTMRTQYF. Here the CDR3 DNA reads TGCAGTGCGAGCCCACTCTTACTCACAATGCGTACGCAGTATTTT.

V and J are TRBV20-1 and TRBJ1-1; D call uncertain. Trimming cost V 4 bases and J 0 bases, with 9 bases left between them. CDR1 is DFQATT, CDR2 SNEGSKA, per germline (reference sequence). CDR3 size: 13 residues. CDR3 coding DNA: TGCAGTGCTAAAATGGACCTGAACACTGAAGCTTTCTTT. Translated, it gives CSAKMDLNTEAFF.

The chain has TRBV5-1 and TRBJ2-5; D might be TRBD1 or TRBD2, each matching 7 bases. The CDR3 is 15 residues long. V lost 5 bases and J lost 4, with 18 bases in between. The germline V gene has CDR1 SGHRS and CDR2 YFSETQ. The CDR3 here is CASSDFGRGGETQYF. As DNA, the CDR3 is TGCGCCAGCAGTGACTTTGGCAGGGGGGGAGAGACCCAGTACTTC.

In this sample, this clonotype turned up many times. J is TRBJ1-4 and V is TRBV3-1; D perhaps matches TRBD1 (6 bases). Trimming stripped 2 bases from V and 7 bases from J, with 8 bases between. CDR3 length: 13 residues. In germline, CDR1 is LGHDT, CDR2 YNNKEL (reference sequence). The CDR3, as DNA: TGTGCCAGCAGCCAAAGGGGGGTTGAAAAACTGTTTTTT. It codes for CASSQRGVEKLFF.

The chain has TRBV30 and TRBJ2-1; 10 bases line up with TRBD2. Germline lookup yields CDR1 GTSNPN and CDR2 SVGIG (reference sequence). The CDR3 has 14 amino acids. V shed 2 bases and J 5 bases; nucleotides not matched to a gene: 3. Here the CDR3 DNA reads TGTGCCTGGAGTCTAGGACTAGCGGACAATGAGCAGTTCTTC. Its translation is CAWSLGLADNEQFF.

The V gene is TRBV7-3, the J gene TRBJ1-1, with D uncertain. Trimming shortened V by 5 bases and J by 1 base, and 8 bases separated the two germline ends. This CDR3 is 13 amino acids long. Looked up from germline, CDR1 is SGHTA and CDR2 is FQGTGA. CDR3 coding DNA: TGTGCCAGCAGCCAACGGGCGAACACTGAAGCTTTCTTT. This gives the protein CASSQRANTEAFF.

The J gene is TRBJ2-7, the V gene TRBV10-2; TRBD1 might be the D (5 bases). CDR3 size: 13 residues. The V gene's germline CDR1 is WSHSY and CDR2 SAAADI. V lost 4 bases to trimming and J lost 3 bases, with 10 bases between them. CDR3 residues: CASSVDNYYEQYF. In nucleotides, the CDR3 is TGCGCCAGCAGTGTGGACAACTACTACGAGCAGTACTTC.

There are many counts of this clonotype. The genes are TRBV7-8 and TRBJ1-5; D uncertain. The CDR3 extends over 17 amino acids. Germline CDR1 and CDR2: SGHVS and FQNEAQ. V was trimmed by 5 bases and J by 3 bases, leaving 20 bases between them. CDR3 coding DNA: TGTGCCAGCAGCCAGATCGGTGGTGGCGGATTCAATCAGCCCCAGCATTTT. It yields the protein CASSQIGGGGFNQPQHF.

As DNA, the CDR3 is TGCAGTGCTAGGACGGGAGCGACGAACACCGGGGAGCTGTTTTTT. Protein product: CSARTGATNTGELFF. V and J are TRBV20-1 and TRBJ2-2; D is perhaps TRBD2 (6 bases). The V end lost 3 bases, the J end lost 0 bases, and 11 bases lay between the germline ends. Germline CDR1 is DFQATT and CDR2 is SNEGSKA (reference sequence). CDR3 length: 15 residues.

This clonotype was counted a few times. The V call is TRBV25-1, the J call TRBJ2-7, with D perhaps matching TRBD2 (5 bases). CDR3 length equals 13 residues. V shed 2 bases and J shed 4 bases, with 9 bases lying between them. In germline, CDR1 is MGHDK, CDR2 SYGVNS. The CDR3 coding sequence is TGTGCCAGCAGTGAACTGAGAGGGTACGAGCAGTACTTC. This codes for CASSELRGYEQYF.

This rearrangement joins TRBV20-1 to TRBJ1-1, with D uncertain. V lost 2 bases to trimming and J lost 3 bases, with 7 bases between them. The CDR3 contains 12 residues. Germline CDR1 is DFQATT and CDR2 is SNEGSKA (reference sequence). The CDR3 sequence is CSARPEDTEAFF. As DNA, the CDR3 is TGCAGTGCTAGACCGGAGGACACTGAAGCTTTCTTT.

V gene TRBV5-1 combines with J gene TRBJ1-2; 8 nucleotides align to TRBD1. There are 11 residues in the CDR3. Germline CDR1 reads SGHRS; CDR2 reads YFSETQ. V was pared by 4 bases and J by 14 bases, with 7 bases of the junction left unmatched. CDR3 DNA sequence: TGCGCCAGCAGCCTTGACAGGGGTAGGACCTTC. The encoded protein is CASSLDRGRTF.

This clonotype was seen repeatedly, ten times or more. The rearrangement links TRBV4-3 to TRBJ1-1; unclear D gene. Germline V gene sequence: CDR1 LGHNA, CDR2 YSLEER. The CDR3 is made up of 15 amino acids. V was cut by 0 bases and J by 5 bases, with 13 bases left in between. The CDR3, as DNA: TGCGCCAGCAGCCAAGACCCACAAGGAAGGACTGAAGCTTTCTTT. As protein: CASSQDPQGRTEAFF.

The CDR3 DNA sequence: TGTGCCAGCAGTAGTGGACTAGCGGGAGAAGAGACCCAGTACTTC. This translates into CASSSGLAGEETQYF. The chain links TRBV12-3 or TRBV12-4 to TRBJ2-5; 13 nucleotides align to TRBD2. V was clipped by 5 bases and J by 3 bases; unmatched bases: 3. The CDR3 loop spans 15 amino acids.

This clonotype has more than one count but fewer than ten. This sequence joins TRBV15 and TRBJ1-1; D gene ambiguous. In germline, CDR1 is LNHNV, CDR2 YYDKDF (reference sequence). V was clipped by 4 bases and J by 1 base, with 10 bases between them. There are 14 residues in the CDR3. CDR3 in amino acids: CATSTPIPNTEAFF. The CDR3 DNA follows: TGTGCCACCAGCACTCCTATACCGAACACTGAAGCTTTCTTT.

This clonotype came up a few times. The chain recombines TRBV6-2 or TRBV6-3 with TRBJ2-5, with 7 bases identical to TRBD1. Germline lookup yields CDR1 MNHEY and CDR2 SVGEGT. CDR3 length equals 14 residues. J gave up 2 bases and V 7 bases, and 7 bases lay outside the gene matches. CDR3 DNA sequence: TGTGCCAGCAACGAAGGGGGACAGCAAGAGACCCAGTACTTC. This gives the protein CASNEGGQQETQYF.

This chain joins TRBV12-5 and TRBJ2-7; D is unresolved. The V gene's germline CDR1 is LGHNT and CDR2 FRNRAP. This CDR3 is 12 amino acids long. V shed 1 base and J shed 4 bases, with 5 bases lying between them. The CDR3 loop is CASGLDSYEQYF. The DNA for the CDR3 is TGTGCTAGTGGTTTGGACTCATACGAGCAGTACTTC.

This clonotype was detected many times. The rearrangement links TRBV12-3 or TRBV12-4 to TRBJ1-6; no clear D. CDR3 length: 13 amino acids. V shed 3 bases and J shed 9 bases, with 9 bases lying between them. The CDR3 DNA reads as TGTGCCAGCAGTTTTGGGCGGGGTTCACCCCTCCACTTT. Translated: CASSFGRGSPLHF.

In its sample, this clonotype was seen many times. This chain links TRBV6-2 or TRBV6-3 with TRBJ1-4; D not resolved. The length of the CDR3 is 17 residues. The germline V and J ends were trimmed by 0 bases and 8 bases, with 19 bases remaining between them. Germline-derived CDR1 and CDR2 are MNHEY and SVGEGT. The CDR3 DNA is TGTGCCAGCAGTTACTCGATCGATGACTTTACAACCGAAAAACTGTTTTTT. This gives the protein CASSYSIDDFTTEKLFF.

In its sample, this clonotype was seen a few times. The chain combines TRBV20-1 with TRBJ1-1, with 7 bases identical to TRBD1. This CDR3 comprises 12 residues. Unmatched junction bases numbered 8, after V lost 6 bases and J lost 7 bases. Germline CDR1 DFQATT, CDR2 SNEGSKA (reference sequence). In nucleotides, the CDR3 is TGCAGTGCAACGGGACAGACTATTGAAGCTTTCTTT. Translation gives CSATGQTIEAFF.

This chain connects TRBV6-1 to TRBJ2-1; 13 bases line up with TRBD2. After removal of 7 bases from V and 9 bases from J, the junction contained 12 bases not matched to a gene. Germline lookup yields CDR1 MNHNS and CDR2 SASEGT. The CDR3 is 16 amino acids. The CDR3 loop reads CASTMGLAGLSGEQFF. The CDR3 DNA sequence: TGTGCCAGCACCATGGGACTAGCGGGACTATCGGGTGAGCAGTTCTTC.

This clonotype was counted ten times or more. CDR3 sequence reads: CSAYRRVTYEQYF. The CDR3 DNA sequence: TGCAGTGCTTATAGACGGGTTACCTACGAGCAGTACTTC. This sequence joins TRBV20-1 and TRBJ2-7; D not certain. CDR1 and CDR2 (germline): DFQATT, SNEGSKA (reference sequence). The CDR3 has 13 residues. Trimming shortened V by 5 bases and J by 2 bases, and 13 bases separated the two germline ends.

This chain connects TRBV5-5 to TRBJ2-2, with a tentative D call TRBD2 (5 bases). V was shortened by 0 bases and J by 4 bases, with 10 bases between the two germline ends. The germline CDR1 and CDR2 sequences are SGHKS and YYEKEE (reference sequence). The CDR3 spans 15 residues. The CDR3 loop is CASSLAGFGTGELFF. In DNA, the CDR3 is TGTGCCAGCAGCTTGGCGGGATTCGGCACCGGGGAGCTGTTTTTT.

This clonotype occurred many times. This rearrangement joins TRBV20-1 to TRBJ1-2, with D maybe TRBD1 (5 bases). V was trimmed by 0 bases and J by 2 bases, leaving 13 bases between them. CDR1 and CDR2 (germline): DFQATT, SNEGSKA (reference sequence). The CDR3 length is 15 residues. CDR3 residues: CSARDHRTSNYGYTF. In nucleotides, the CDR3 is TGCAGTGCTAGAGATCACAGGACATCAAACTATGGCTACACCTTC.

The sample holds a few counts of this clonotype. The chain has TRBV20-1 and TRBJ2-3, with 7 bases aligning to TRBD1. The CDR3 covers 13 residues. Germline V lookup: CDR1 DFQATT, CDR2 SNEGSKA (reference sequence). Trimming removed 7 bases from V and 2 bases from J; junction bases left unmatched: 6. The CDR3 bases are TGCAGTGGGGACAGCGGATCCACAGATACGCAGTATTTT. It specifies CSGDSGSTDTQYF.